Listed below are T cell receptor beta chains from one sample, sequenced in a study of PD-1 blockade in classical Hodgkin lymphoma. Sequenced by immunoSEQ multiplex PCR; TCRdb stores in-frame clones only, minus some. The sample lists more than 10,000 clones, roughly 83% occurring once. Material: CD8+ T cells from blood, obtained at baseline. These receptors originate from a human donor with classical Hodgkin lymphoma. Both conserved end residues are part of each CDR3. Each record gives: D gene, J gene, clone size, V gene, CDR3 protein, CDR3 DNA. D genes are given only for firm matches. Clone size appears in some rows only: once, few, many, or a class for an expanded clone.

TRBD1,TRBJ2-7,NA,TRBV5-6,CASSLPGTGGRHSYEQYF,TGTGCCAGCAGCTTGCCCGGGACAGGCGGCCGCCACTCCTACGAGCAGTACTTC
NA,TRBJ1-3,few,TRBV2,CATGDLTGNTIYF,TGTGCCACCGGGGACCTTACCGGAAACACCATATATTTT
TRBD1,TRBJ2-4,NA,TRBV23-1,CASSQTNRGAAKNIQYF,TGCGCCAGCAGTCAAACAAACAGGGGGGCAGCCAAAAACATTCAGTACTTC
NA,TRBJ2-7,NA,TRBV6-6,CASSYASYEQYF,TGTGCCAGCAGTTACGCGTCCTACGAGCAGTACTTC
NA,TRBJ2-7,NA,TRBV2,CAIEVSSTSYEQYF,TGTGCCATCGAAGTGTCTAGCACGTCCTACGAGCAGTACTTC
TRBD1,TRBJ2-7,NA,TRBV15,CATSSGQGDYEQYF,TGTGCCACCAGCAGTGGACAGGGAGACTACGAGCAGTACTTC
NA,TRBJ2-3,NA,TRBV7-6,CASSHLDGYTDTQYF,TGTGCCAGCAGCCACCTCGACGGTTACACAGATACGCAGTATTTT
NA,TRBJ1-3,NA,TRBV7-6,CASSLNSAGNTIYF,TGTGCCAGCAGTTTGAACAGTGCGGGAAACACCATATATTTT
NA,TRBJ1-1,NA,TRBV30,CAWSVVDTEAFF,TGTGCCTGGAGTGTAGTGGACACTGAAGCTTTCTTT
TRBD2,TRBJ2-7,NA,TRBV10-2,CAGGEGREQYF,TGTGCGGGCGGGGAGGGACGCGAGCAGTACTTC
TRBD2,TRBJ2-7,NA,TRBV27,CASSSGLASYEQYF,TGTGCCAGCAGTTCGGGACTAGCAAGCTACGAGCAGTACTTC
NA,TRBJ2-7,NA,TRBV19,CASSIMHSYEQYF,TGTGCCAGTAGTATCATGCACTCGTACGAGCAGTACTTC
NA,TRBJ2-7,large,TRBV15,CATSRELGGHEQYF,TGTGCCACCAGCAGAGAACTTGGGGGCCACGAGCAGTACTTC
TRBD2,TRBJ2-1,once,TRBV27,CASTWGGPSYNEQFF,TGTGCCAGCACCTGGGGGGGACCCTCCTACAATGAGCAGTTCTTC
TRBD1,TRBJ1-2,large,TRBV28,CASSYGTGGMSSIYGYTF,TGTGCCAGCAGTTACGGGACAGGGGGCATGTCGAGTATTTATGGCTACACCTTC
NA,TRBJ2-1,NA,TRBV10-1,CASTLTPLGRAREQFF,TGCGCCAGCACCCTCACCCCACTAGGAAGGGCTCGGGAGCAGTTCTTC
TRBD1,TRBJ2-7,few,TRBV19,CASSIATGVREQYF,TGTGCCAGTAGTATAGCGACAGGGGTCAGGGAGCAGTACTTC
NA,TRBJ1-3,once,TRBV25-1,CASSDTGRKVSSGNTIYF,TGTGCCAGCAGTGACACGGGACGGAAAGTCAGCTCTGGAAACACCATATATTTT
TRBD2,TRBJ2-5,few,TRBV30,CAWSGGSSGSLETQYF,TGTGCCTGGAGTGGGGGGAGTAGCGGGAGCCTCGAGACCCAGTACTTC
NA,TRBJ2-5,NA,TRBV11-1,CASSLERRGETQYF,TGTGCCAGCAGCTTAGAGCGCAGGGGAGAGACCCAGTACTTC